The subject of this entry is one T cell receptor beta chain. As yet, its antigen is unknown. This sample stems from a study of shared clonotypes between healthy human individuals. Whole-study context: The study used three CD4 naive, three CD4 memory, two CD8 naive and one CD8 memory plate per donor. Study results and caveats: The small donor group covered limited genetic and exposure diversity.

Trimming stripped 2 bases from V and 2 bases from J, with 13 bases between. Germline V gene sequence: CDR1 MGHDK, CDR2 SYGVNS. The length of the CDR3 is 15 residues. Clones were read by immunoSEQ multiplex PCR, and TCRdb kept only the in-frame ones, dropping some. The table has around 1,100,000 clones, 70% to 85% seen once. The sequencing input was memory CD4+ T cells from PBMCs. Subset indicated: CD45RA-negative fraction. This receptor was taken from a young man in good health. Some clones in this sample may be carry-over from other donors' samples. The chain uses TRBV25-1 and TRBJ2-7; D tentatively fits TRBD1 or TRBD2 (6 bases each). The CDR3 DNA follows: TGTGCCAGCAGTGAACCGGGGGCTCGGGCCTACGAGCAGTACTTC. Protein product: CASSEPGARAYEQYF.